This is a list of T cell receptor beta chains from one sample in a study of CD8+CD57+ T cells in acquired aplastic anemia. MiXCR was run by TCRdb on the reads, yielding one entry per CDR3 protein. Of under 200,000 distinct CDR3 sequences listed, under 50% were seen once; the top ten hold under 2%. The material sequenced was sorted CD4+, CD8+, or CD8+CD57+ T cells (not recorded which) from PBMCs. The receptors were sampled from a human donor with aplastic anemia. Both conserved end residues are part of each CDR3. Clone size is shown for a subset of rows, as once, few, many or a class of expanded clone.

V gene: TRBV25-1
clone size: .
CDR3 protein: CASSEFEGRGVADTQYF

V gene: TRBV9
clone size: .
CDR3 protein: CASSVGGGGGFTEAFF

V gene: TRBV6-1
clone size: few
CDR3 protein: CASSPGTNYGYTF

V gene: TRBV20-1
clone size: many
CDR3 protein: CRALSGGSYEQYF

V gene: TRBV10-3
clone size: .
CDR3 protein: CAISVRPDSSYEQYF

V gene: TRBV11-2
clone size: .
CDR3 protein: CASSLGWEASSYEQYF

V gene: TRBV5-4
clone size: once
CDR3 protein: CASSALDNSYEQYF

V gene: TRBV19
clone size: many
CDR3 protein: CASSSSGGARNEQFF

V gene: TRBV2
clone size: many
CDR3 protein: CASNGDRAYNEQFF

V gene: TRBV5-4
clone size: many
CDR3 protein: CASSVSPVDSNQPQHF

V gene: TRBV5-4
clone size: .
CDR3 protein: CASSAVGTEAFF

V gene: TRBV25-1
clone size: many
CDR3 protein: CASSGSLRSYNEQFF

V gene: TRBV9
clone size: many
CDR3 protein: CASSGTGPTYEQYF

V gene: TRBV2
clone size: .
CDR3 protein: CASKSGTGGTGDLFF

V gene: TRBV4-1
clone size: .
CDR3 protein: CASSLYQSNPGANVLTF

V gene: TRBV20-1
clone size: .
CDR3 protein: CSASDDRVNTGELFF

V gene: TRBV2
clone size: many
CDR3 protein: CASSEVSNQPQHF